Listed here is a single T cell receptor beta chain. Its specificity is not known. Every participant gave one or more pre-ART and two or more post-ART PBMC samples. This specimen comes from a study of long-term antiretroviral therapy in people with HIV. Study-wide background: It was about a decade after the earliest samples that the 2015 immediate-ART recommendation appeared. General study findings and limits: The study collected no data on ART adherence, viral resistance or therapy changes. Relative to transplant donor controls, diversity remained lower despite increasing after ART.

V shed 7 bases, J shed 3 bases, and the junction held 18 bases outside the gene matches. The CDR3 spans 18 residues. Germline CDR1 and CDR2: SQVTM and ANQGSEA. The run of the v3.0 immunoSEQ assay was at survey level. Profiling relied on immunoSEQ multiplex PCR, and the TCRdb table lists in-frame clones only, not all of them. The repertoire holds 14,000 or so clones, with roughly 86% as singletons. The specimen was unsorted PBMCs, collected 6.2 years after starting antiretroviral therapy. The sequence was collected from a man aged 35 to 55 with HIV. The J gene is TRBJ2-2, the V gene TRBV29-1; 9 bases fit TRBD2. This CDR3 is CSAAGGGGSILDTGELFF. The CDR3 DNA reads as TGCAGCGCAGCGGGAGGAGGCGGCAGTATATTAGACACCGGGGAGCTGTTTTTT.